These 14 T cell receptor beta chains were all obtained from the same sample, sequenced in a study of siplizumab effects on memory and regulatory T cells (dated by TCRdb to between 2018 and 2021). Libraries were prepared through the immunoSEQ multiplex PCR assay. TCRdb provides this immuneACCESS table in a form limited to in-frame rearrangements. Some clones are lacking; in checked studies, under half of them reflect an unresolved V gene, and why the rest are absent is not known. A total of under 140,000 clones appear in this sample, roughly 92% of them only once. Of the sample, 1% to 1.5% falls within the top ten clones. The specimen sequenced was CD4+ T cells sorted from blood. The receptors were gathered from a human donor in good health.

The chain uses TRBV19 and TRBJ2-7; TRBD1 matches at 9 bases. The CDR3 sequence is 13 residues long. V gave up 5 bases and J gave up 3 bases; unmatched junction bases: 2. The germline gives CDR1 LNHDA, CDR2 SQIVND (reference sequence). Written as DNA, the CDR3 is TGTGCCAGTAGTCGACAGGGGGACTACGAGCAGTACTTC. Encoded protein: CASSRQGDYEQYF.

The V gene is TRBV11-2, the J gene TRBJ2-1, with 8 bases fitting TRBD1. CDR3 length equals 17 residues. Germline trimming cut 2 bases from V and 6 bases from J; bases unmatched to any gene: 12. Per the germline V gene, CDR1 is SGHAT and CDR2 is FQNNGV. The CDR3 is CASSLTDWQGAFNEQFF. The DNA of the CDR3 is TGTGCCAGCAGCTTAACCGACTGGCAGGGGGCTTTCAATGAGCAGTTCTTC.

The genes are TRBV6-5 and TRBJ1-2; 9 nucleotides line up with TRBD1. The CDR3 runs to 14 residues. V shed 7 bases and J 6 bases; nucleotides not matched to a gene: 9. Germline CDR1 and CDR2: MNHEY and SVGAGI. CDR3 sequence: CASTHSTGGDGYTF. Here the CDR3 DNA reads TGTGCCAGCACCCATTCAACAGGGGGCGATGGCTACACCTTC.

J is TRBJ1-2 and V is TRBV5-4, with a possible D match to TRBD1 (6 bases). Germline V lookup: CDR1 SGHNT, CDR2 YYREEE (reference sequence). This CDR3 region has 14 residues. Trimming cost V 0 bases and J 4 bases, with 10 bases left between them. The CDR3 protein is CASSLDRGPYGYTF. The CDR3 DNA sequence: TGTGCCAGCAGCTTGGATCGGGGGCCCTATGGCTACACCTTC. Filled out from reference TRBV5-4 and TRBJ1-2, the complete variable domain reads ETGVTQSPTHLIKTRGQQVTLRCSSQSGHNTVSWYQQALGQGPQFIFQYYREEENGRGNFPPRFSGLQFPNYSSELNVNALELDDSALYLCASSLDRGPYGYTFGSGTRLTVV.

Written as DNA, the CDR3 is TGCAGCGTTATGGGACAGGGATTTGGCTACACCTTC. Its protein product is CSVMGQGFGYTF. This chain uses TRBV29-1 with TRBJ1-2, with 9 bases lining up with TRBD1. The CDR3 consists of 12 residues. V lost 5 bases to trimming and J lost 7 bases; unmatched junction nucleotides: 5. CDR1 SQVTM and CDR2 ANQGSEA come from the germline V gene.

Notes on this clone: This sample includes further DNA sequences coding for the same CDR3. The chain links TRBV7-9 to TRBJ2-7, with D uncertain. Germline CDR1 is SEHNR and CDR2 is FQNEAQ (reference sequence). The germline V and J ends were trimmed by 5 bases and 2 bases, with 10 bases remaining between them. The CDR3 has 13 amino acids. CDR3 sequence: CASSPKGPYEQYF. The CDR3 DNA follows: TGTGCCAGCAGCCCAAAAGGGCCCTACGAGCAGTACTTC.

The rearrangement links TRBV5-1 to TRBJ2-5; 7 bases align to TRBD2. Looked up from germline, CDR1 is SGHRS and CDR2 is YFSETQ. This CDR3 contains 15 residues. Trimming at V came to 4 bases and at J to 5 bases, leaving 11 bases not matched to a gene. The CDR3 reads CASSQGLSTRETQYF. The CDR3 DNA follows: TGCGCCAGCAGCCAGGGACTAAGTACTCGCGAGACCCAGTACTTC.

This clone was seen only once. The chain combines TRBV7-9 with TRBJ2-1; 10 nucleotides agree with TRBD2. The CDR3 has 17 residues. Germline V gene data show CDR1 as SEHNR and CDR2 as FQNEAQ (reference sequence). Trimming took 1 base from V and 0 from J; bases not matched to a gene: 3. The CDR3 protein is CASSLGTSGNSYNEQFF. DNA for the CDR3: TGTGCCAGCAGCTTAGGGACTAGCGGAAACTCCTACAATGAGCAGTTCTTC.

V usage is TRBV19 and J usage is TRBJ1-2; D is perhaps TRBD1 (6 bases). V lost 3 bases to trimming and J lost 6 bases, with 11 bases between them. CDR1 is LNHDA and CDR2 is SQIVND in the germline V gene (reference sequence). The CDR3 covers 13 residues. This chain's CDR3 is CASSITGAHGYTF. Written as DNA, the CDR3 is TGTGCCAGTAGTATTACGGGGGCACATGGCTACACCTTC.

The CDR3 DNA sequence: TGTGCCAGCAGTGAGCGGGGAACCACAGATACGCAGTATTTT. As protein: CASSERGTTDTQYF. The chain links TRBV6-4 to TRBJ2-3; TRBD2 is a possible D gene (6 bases). Germline CDR1 is MRHNA and CDR2 is SNTAGT. This CDR3 is built from 14 residues. Trimming removed 3 bases at V and 2 bases at J, with 9 bases between.

The rearrangement uses TRBV7-8 and TRBJ2-6; 8 nucleotides agree with TRBD1. With 3 bases clipped from V and 2 bases from J, the junction kept 6 bases outside the gene matches. CDR1 SGHVS and CDR2 FQNEAQ come from the germline V gene. This CDR3 spans 17 amino acids. For the CDR3, the DNA is TGTGCCAGCAGCTTCCAGGGGGCAGTGGCTGGGGCCAACGTCCTGACTTTC. As protein: CASSFQGAVAGANVLTF.

This sequence joins TRBV18 and TRBJ1-2; D perhaps matches TRBD1 (6 bases). V was cut by 0 bases and J by 6 bases, with 14 bases left in between. Germline loops: CDR1 KGHSH, CDR2 LQKENI. The CDR3 contains 15 residues. CDR3 in DNA: TGTGCCAGCTCACCACCGTTGGGGGGCGCAAATGGCTACACCTTC. The encoded protein is CASSPPLGGANGYTF.

This chain uses TRBV10-3 with TRBJ1-1; 8 positions match TRBD1. The CDR3 covers 14 residues. The J segment lost 5 bases and the V segment lost 3 bases, leaving 5 bases of the junction unmatched. Germline V lookup: CDR1 ENHRY, CDR2 SYGVKD. CDR3 sequence (DNA): TGTGCCATCAGTGACTACAGGGGGGTAACTGAAGCTTTCTTT. It translates to CAISDYRGVTEAFF.

The V gene is TRBV7-3, the J gene TRBJ2-1; D gene uncertain. This CDR3 spans 16 amino acids. Trimming shortened V by 5 bases and J by 0 bases, and 14 bases separated the two germline ends. Germline loops: CDR1 SGHTA, CDR2 FQGTGA. DNA of the CDR3: TGTGCCAGCAGCCCGTCCCTGGCGCTCTCCTACAATGAGCAGTTCTTC. This translates into CASSPSLALSYNEQFF.